A selection of T cell receptor beta chains follows, all from one sample in a study of patients and donors after allogeneic stem cell transplantation. TCRdb called the RT-PCR reads again in MiXCR, with one record for every CDR3 protein. This repertoire shows around 82,000 distinct CDR3 sequences, about 5% found once; its top ten account for 2.6%. Source material: blood, either unsorted or a sorted T cell fraction (not recorded which). Every receptor here comes from a human donor who was either an allogeneic HSCT recipient or a stem cell or donor lymphocyte infusion donor (not recorded which). It is not recorded whose cells these are; they may come from a transplant donor. The conserved cysteine and the conserved F or W are not part of the CDR3 here.

J | V | CDR3
TRBJ1-5 | TRBV24-1 | ATSDSRGPGRNQPQH
TRBJ2-5 | TRBV20-1 | SARLAGQETQY
TRBJ2-2 | TRBV5-6 | ASSDTLAGSRTGELF
TRBJ2-1 | TRBV10-3 | AINSGSNEQF
TRBJ2-7 | TRBV12-3/TRBV12-4 | ASSFDRVPRQY
TRBJ1-1 | TRBV5-4 | ASTPPNTGNTEAF
TRBJ2-5 | TRBV11-2 | ASSSKFGRTGGETQY
TRBJ2-7 | TRBV5-1 | ASRPTGRLGDEQY
TRBJ2-1 | TRBV12-3/TRBV12-4 | ASSPGRGYNEQF
TRBJ2-2 | TRBV9 | ASSPTGTTNTGELF
TRBJ2-1 | TRBV5-1 | ASSLGTGGSLSAYNEQF
TRBJ2-1 | TRBV24-1 | ATSDAGQGGNEQF
TRBJ2-7 | TRBV7-2 | ASSLDRYTYEQY
TRBJ2-7 | TRBV7-9 | ASSPQGSRYFYEQY
TRBJ1-2 | TRBV5-1 | ASSSWGGEGYGYT
TRBJ2-1 | TRBV25-1 | ASSDWGYNEQF
TRBJ2-7 | TRBV11-2 | ASSPDRAHEQY